The 32 T cell receptor beta chains given below trace back to one sample, sequenced in a study of OX40 agonist ivuxolimab in advanced cancers. Repertoires were generated with immunoSEQ multiplex PCR, while TCRdb's copy carries only in-frame clones and drops some. The sample includes 95,000 to 150,000 clones, 85% to 95% seen only once; the top ten take about 0.81%. The sequenced sample was CD4+ or CD8+ T cells sorted from blood, obtained in a trial of the OX40 agonist ivuxolimab. These TCRs come from an adult with an advanced solid tumor such as melanoma, head and neck, liver or kidney cancer.

The rearrangement joins TRBV11-2 to TRBJ2-5; 11 bases are shared with TRBD2. Germline lookup yields CDR1 SGHAT and CDR2 FQNNGV. Trimming cost V 4 bases and J 4 bases; bases outside gene matches: 5. This CDR3 contains 15 residues. The CDR3 DNA reads as TGTGCCAGCAGCTCTGATACTAGCGGGAGAGAGACCCAGTACTTC. Translated: CASSSDTSGRETQYF.

The V and J genes are TRBV5-4 and TRBJ1-1, with D possibly TRBD1 on 5 matching bases. Germline V gene sequence: CDR1 SGHNT, CDR2 YYREEE (reference sequence). V lost 4 bases and J 1 base, leaving 11 bases between the germline ends. The CDR3 sequence is 14 residues long. The DNA for the CDR3 is TGTGCCAGCAGCAGGGGCGAAACGAACACTGAAGCTTTCTTT. This codes for CASSRGETNTEAFF. Using reference TRBV5-4 and TRBJ1-1 for the parts outside the CDR3, the full variable domain is ETGVTQSPTHLIKTRGQQVTLRCSSQSGHNTVSWYQQALGQGPQFIFQYYREEENGRGNFPPRFSGLQFPNYSSELNVNALELDDSALYLCASSRGETNTEAFFGQGTRLTVV.

The chain employs TRBV9 and TRBJ1-6; D is uncertain. In germline, CDR1 is SGDLS, CDR2 YYNGEE. The CDR3 is made up of 16 amino acids. Deletions cut 0 bases from V and 0 bases from J, with 7 bases between. The CDR3 reads CASSVGNPSYNSPLHF. CDR3 bases: TGTGCCAGCAGCGTAGGTAACCCCTCCTATAATTCACCCCTCCACTTT.

CDR3 bases: TGTGCCACCAGCAGTGGACAGGGGCCCTATGGCTACACCTTC. Translation gives CATSSGQGPYGYTF. The chain combines TRBV15 with TRBJ1-2; 9 bases fit TRBD1. This CDR3 contains 14 residues. The trim removed 3 bases at V and 4 bases at J, leaving 3 bases unmatched. Germline loops: CDR1 LNHNV, CDR2 YYDKDF (reference sequence).

This chain joins TRBV9 and TRBJ1-4; no clear D. The CDR3 length is 14 residues. The germline gives CDR1 SGDLS, CDR2 YYNGEE. Between the trimmed V and J ends, which lost 0 bases and 2 bases, there was a span of 5 bases. The CDR3 loop is CASSVGGTNEKLFF. The CDR3 nucleotides read TGTGCCAGCAGCGTAGGCGGGACTAATGAAAAACTGTTTTTT.

V and J are TRBV6-5 and TRBJ2-1; 7 nucleotides match TRBD2. V lost 6 bases, J lost 3 bases, and 5 bases stayed unmatched. Per the germline V gene, CDR1 is MNHEY and CDR2 is SVGAGI. The CDR3 loop spans 14 amino acids. The CDR3 DNA reads TGTGCCAGCAGGCCTAGCGGAGACTACAATGAGCAGTTCTTC. It yields the protein CASRPSGDYNEQFF.

This chain connects TRBV28 to TRBJ1-1; no firm D call. Trimming removed 3 bases from V and 0 bases from J, with 14 bases in between. The CDR3 contains 16 residues. The germline gives CDR1 MDHEN, CDR2 SYDVKM. CDR3: CASSLGGSVMNTEAFF. CDR3 coding DNA: TGTGCCAGCAGTTTGGGAGGGAGCGTAATGAACACTGAAGCTTTCTTT.

This chain connects TRBV10-3 to TRBJ2-1; 15 nucleotides agree with TRBD2. Trimming at V came to 6 bases and at J to 7 bases, leaving 1 base not matched to a gene. Looked up from germline, CDR1 is ENHRY and CDR2 is SYGVKD. The CDR3 totals 14 residues. Written as DNA, the CDR3 is TGTGCCATCAGCGGACTAGCGGGGGGGAATGAGCAGTTCTTC. This translates into CAISGLAGGNEQFF.

This clone was counted once. The chain carries TRBV14 and TRBJ1-1; TRBD1 is a possible D gene (5 bases). CDR3 length equals 13 residues. Trimming took off 0 bases at V and 7 bases at J, with 9 bases between the two ends. Per germline, CDR1 SGHDN and CDR2 FVKESK. Here the CDR3 reads CASSQDSGIEAFF. The CDR3 DNA follows: TGTGCCAGCAGCCAAGATTCAGGGATTGAAGCTTTCTTT.

The chain recombines TRBV28 with TRBJ1-2, with a tentative D call TRBD1 (5 bases). This CDR3 has 12 residues. V lost 7 bases to trimming and J lost 3 bases, with 9 bases between them. Germline values: CDR1 MDHEN, CDR2 SYDVKM. In DNA, the CDR3 is TGTGCCAGCACCGGGGGGTACTATGGCTACACCTTC. It encodes CASTGGYYGYTF.

The sample holds a few counts of this clone. The chain links TRBV7-2 to TRBJ2-1, with a tentative D call TRBD2 (6 bases). The CDR3 contains 13 residues. Germline values: CDR1 SGHTA, CDR2 FQGNSA. Trimming took off 2 bases at V and 5 bases at J, with 7 bases between the two ends. CDR3 loop: CASSLRGNNEQFF. In DNA, the CDR3 is TGTGCCAGCAGCTTACGCGGGAACAATGAGCAGTTCTTC.

This rearrangement joins TRBV27 to TRBJ2-7, with 11 bases that match TRBD1. The germline V gene has CDR1 MNHEY and CDR2 SMNVEV (reference sequence). J was trimmed by 1 base and V by 5 bases; bases with no gene match: 13. The CDR3 runs to 18 residues. CDR3 protein: CASSPGQGAGVGSYEQYF. The CDR3 DNA reads TGTGCCAGCAGTCCTGGACAGGGGGCAGGGGTAGGTTCCTACGAGCAGTACTTC.

The V and J genes are TRBV7-3 and TRBJ1-1; 9 bases line up with TRBD1. Losses at the gene ends were 4 bases for V and 5 bases for J; bases not matched to a gene: 5. In germline, CDR1 is SGHTA, CDR2 FQGTGA. CDR3 length: 14 residues. CDR3 coding DNA: TGTGCCAGCAGCTCCAACAGGGGGCAAACTGAAGCTTTCTTT. This encodes CASSSNRGQTEAFF.

The V call is TRBV5-1, the J call TRBJ1-1, with a weak D call TRBD1 (5 bases). V was clipped by 0 bases and J by 2 bases, with 8 bases between them. There are 14 residues in the CDR3. Germline values: CDR1 SGHRS, CDR2 YFSETQ. CDR3 residues: CASSLDGQNTEAFF. The CDR3 coding sequence is TGCGCCAGCAGCTTGGACGGACAAAACACTGAAGCTTTCTTT.

V usage is TRBV6-5 and J usage is TRBJ1-5; 7 bases are a match to TRBD1. The CDR3 consists of 15 residues. CDR1 and CDR2 from the germline V gene are MNHEY and SVGAGI. The V gene end was trimmed by 5 bases and the J gene end by 2 bases; junction bases not matched to a gene: 6. The CDR3 region has the DNA TGTGCCAGCAGTAAGACAGGGTCGGGCAATCAGCCCCAGCATTTT. This translates into CASSKTGSGNQPQHF.

The genes are TRBV19 and TRBJ1-2; the match to TRBD1 covers 8 bases. Germline lookup yields CDR1 LNHDA and CDR2 SQIVND (reference sequence). The CDR3 is 13 residues long. The junction had 6 bases not matched to a gene; V was cut back by 7 bases and J by 5 bases. CDR3 sequence (DNA): TGTGCCAGTAATCCAGGGGGCGTTTATGGCTACACCTTC. It translates to CASNPGGVYGYTF.

V and J are TRBV7-3 and TRBJ1-2; 8 bases match TRBD1. Per the germline V gene, CDR1 is SGHTA and CDR2 is FQGTGA. The V segment lost 6 bases and the J segment 3 bases; nucleotides outside the gene matches: 9. CDR3 size: 15 residues. This CDR3 is CASREPGQVYYGYTF. As DNA, the CDR3 is TGTGCCAGCAGGGAACCGGGACAGGTGTACTATGGCTACACCTTC.

This chain's CDR3 is CASRQGYTANYGYTF. The CDR3 DNA sequence: TGTGCCAGCAGGCAGGGCTATACAGCTAACTATGGCTACACCTTC. This chain links TRBV9 with TRBJ1-2; D might be TRBD1 (5 bases). V was clipped by 5 bases and J by 0 bases, with 14 bases between them. The CDR3 contains 15 residues. Germline CDR1 SGDLS, CDR2 YYNGEE.

The rearrangement links TRBV18 to TRBJ2-1, with D possibly matching TRBD2 (6 bases). CDR3 length equals 18 residues. Trimming shortened V by 6 bases and J by 2 bases, and 23 bases separated the two germline ends. In germline, CDR1 is KGHSH, CDR2 LQKENI. The CDR3 DNA reads as TGTGCCAGCTCTCCCCTCAGGATAGCGGAGCGTCCCTACAATGAGCAGTTCTTC. It yields the protein CASSPLRIAERPYNEQFF.

The V call is TRBV7-9, the J call TRBJ2-1; D is ambiguous. Germline V CDR1 and CDR2: SEHNR, FQNEAQ (reference sequence). The CDR3 extends over 12 amino acids. Between the trimmed V and J ends, which lost 5 bases and 8 bases, there was a span of 10 bases. The CDR3 loop is CASSPLSDEQFF. In nucleotides, the CDR3 is TGTGCCAGCAGCCCCCTCAGCGATGAGCAGTTCTTC. Filled out from reference TRBV7-9 and TRBJ2-1, the complete variable domain reads DTGVSQNPRHKITKRGQNVTFRCDPISEHNRLYWYRQTLGQGPEFLTYFQNEAQLEKSRLLSDRFSAERPKGSFSTLEIQRTEQGDSAMYLCASSPLSDEQFFGPGTRLTVL.

The chain links TRBV19 to TRBJ1-5; the match to TRBD1 covers 9 bases. CDR3 length: 14 residues. Germline V lookup: CDR1 LNHDA, CDR2 SQIVND (reference sequence). J lost 10 bases, V lost 6 bases, and 10 bases had no gene match. CDR3 DNA: TGTGCCAGTAGGGTACAGGGGGCCGGGGGACCCCAGCATTTT. Translation gives CASRVQGAGGPQHF.

The chain links TRBV6-6 to TRBJ1-5; no clear D. CDR3 length: 13 amino acids. The V end lost 5 bases, the J end lost 3 bases, and 8 bases lay between the germline ends. Germline V lookup: CDR1 MNHNY, CDR2 SVGAGI (reference sequence). The CDR3 DNA sequence: TGTGCCAGCAGTCGAGGGAACAATCAGCCCCAGCATTTT. Protein product: CASSRGNNQPQHF.

V usage is TRBV5-1 and J usage is TRBJ1-4, with a possible D match to TRBD1 (5 bases). This CDR3 spans 13 amino acids. Germline V lookup: CDR1 SGHRS, CDR2 YFSETQ. With 4 bases removed from V and 6 bases from J, the gap between germline ends came to 10 bases. CDR3 DNA sequence: TGCGCCAGCAGCGGGGACTCTTATGAAAAACTGTTTTTT. This gives the protein CASSGDSYEKLFF.

The chain employs TRBV15 and TRBJ1-6; D might be TRBD1 (6 bases). Germline loops: CDR1 LNHNV, CDR2 YYDKDF (reference sequence). This CDR3 spans 16 amino acids. Trimming cost V 0 bases and J 7 bases, with 13 bases left between them. The CDR3 is CATSRDPDRSNSPLHF. In DNA, the CDR3 is TGTGCCACCAGCAGAGATCCGGACAGATCAAATTCACCCCTCCACTTT. Based on the CDR3 plus reference TRBV15 and TRBJ1-6, the full variable domain is DAMVIQNPRYQVTQFGKPVTLSCSQTLNHNVMYWYQQKSSQAPKLLFHYYDKDFNNEADTPDNFQSRRPNTSFCFLDIRSPGLGDTAMYLCATSRDPDRSNSPLHFGNGTRLTVT.

V usage is TRBV11-2 and J usage is TRBJ2-7; 7 bases map to TRBD1. CDR3 length equals 16 residues. Germline CDR1 is SGHAT and CDR2 is FQNNGV. J lost 2 bases, V lost 0 bases, and 7 bases had no gene match. The CDR3, as DNA: TGTGCCAGCAGCTTAGATGGGGGACAGACAGCCTACGAGCAGTACTTC. This translates into CASSLDGGQTAYEQYF.

V and J are TRBV19 and TRBJ2-7; D is possibly TRBD1 (5 bases). Trimming removed 1 base from V and 3 bases from J, with 13 bases in between. Germline CDR1 is LNHDA and CDR2 is SQIVND (reference sequence). This CDR3 spans 15 amino acids. CDR3 loop: CASSIGVDSYYEQYF. The DNA of the CDR3 is TGTGCCAGTAGTATAGGGGTTGACAGTTACTACGAGCAGTACTTC.

The chain carries TRBV15 and TRBJ2-1; D unclear. Trimming stripped 0 bases from V and 8 bases from J, with 8 bases between. The CDR3 totals 13 residues. CDR1 and CDR2 (germline): LNHNV, YYDKDF (reference sequence). CDR3 DNA: TGTGCCACCAGCAGAGATAAAGAGGATGAGCAGTTCTTC. It specifies CATSRDKEDEQFF.

The gene calls are TRBV28 and TRBJ2-2, with unresolved D. V lost 4 bases to trimming and J lost 6 bases, with 6 bases between them. Looked up from germline, CDR1 is MDHEN and CDR2 is SYDVKM. The CDR3 extends over 12 amino acids. The CDR3 here is CASSSNAGELFF. In DNA, the CDR3 is TGTGCCAGCAGTTCAAACGCCGGGGAGCTGTTTTTT.

This chain uses TRBV5-1 with TRBJ2-3; D unclear. The germline V gene has CDR1 SGHRS and CDR2 YFSETQ. This CDR3 has 15 amino acids. Trimming removed 0 bases from V and 2 bases from J, with 10 bases in between. This CDR3 reads CASSLGGSVTDTQYF. The CDR3 coding sequence is TGCGCCAGCAGCTTGGGGGGTAGTGTCACAGATACGCAGTATTTT. The whole variable domain, filled in from reference TRBV5-1 and TRBJ2-3, reads KAGVTQTPRYLIKTRGQQVTLSCSPISGHRSVSWYQQTPGQGLQFLFEYFSETQRNKGNFPGRFSGRQFSNSRSEMNVSTLELGDSALYLCASSLGGSVTDTQYFGPGTRLTVL.

The V gene is TRBV19, the J gene TRBJ1-4; 8 bases map to TRBD1. Germline V gene sequence: CDR1 LNHDA, CDR2 SQIVND (reference sequence). The V and J ends lost 4 bases and 6 bases, in that order; junction bases with no gene match: 7. CDR3 length: 15 residues. In DNA, the CDR3 is TGTGCCAGTAGTAGAAACTCAGGGGGCGATGAAAAACTGTTTTTT. Translated: CASSRNSGGDEKLFF.

The chain uses TRBV6-1 and TRBJ1-5; tentative D call: TRBD1 (6 bases). This CDR3 has 18 residues. Looked up from germline, CDR1 is MNHNS and CDR2 is SASEGT. V was trimmed by 1 base and J by 2 bases, leaving 18 bases between them. The CDR3 here is CASSEGARGGVGNQPQHF. The CDR3, as DNA: TGTGCCAGCAGTGAAGGCGCCAGGGGTGGTGTGGGCAATCAGCCCCAGCATTTT.

The rearrangement joins TRBV23-1 to TRBJ2-7; 7 positions match TRBD2. TRBV23-1 is an open reading frame, and its role is uncertain. The V gene end was trimmed by 2 bases and the J gene end by 0 bases; junction bases not matched to a gene: 7. The CDR3 contains 16 residues. Here the CDR3 DNA reads TGCGCCAGCAGTCAAATTCGGGAGGCCCTCTCCTACGAGCAGTACTTC. The encoded protein is CASSQIREALSYEQYF.